This TCR beta chain was captured by sequencing in a study of blood T cell repertoires in COVID-19. At the level of the study: Whether acute or convalescent, the COVID-19 samples came from the United States, Italy and Spain. T cells, B-cell-depleted T cells, or PBMCs supplied cDNA or gDNA.

Per the germline V gene, CDR1 is SGHRS and CDR2 is YFSETQ. The CDR3 totals 14 residues. J gave up 7 bases and V 0 bases, and 6 bases lay outside the gene matches. The assay was immunoSEQ multiplex PCR, and TCRdb's table has in-frame clones only and misses some. Of about 330,000 clones detected, roughly 90% appear once; the ten largest clones hold roughly 6.7%. The chain employs TRBV5-1 and TRBJ2-7, with 8 bases matching TRBD1. Sequencing was carried out using peripheral blood. This receptor was taken from a man aged 18-30 years who had recovered from COVID-19. CDR3 in amino acids: CASSLEAGGEEQYF. The CDR3 coding sequence is TGCGCCAGCAGCTTGGAGGCAGGGGGCGAGGAGCAGTACTTC. The entire variable domain, with the rest obtained from reference TRBV5-1 and TRBJ2-7, is as follows: KAGVTQTPRYLIKTRGQQVTLSCSPISGHRSVSWYQQTPGQGLQFLFEYFSETQRNKGNFPGRFSGRQFSNSRSEMNVSTLELGDSALYLCASSLEAGGEEQYFGPGTRLTVT.